The 23 T cell receptor beta chains below all came from one sample that was sequenced in a study of vaccination effects on CD4 cells after COVID-19. No cognate antigen is known for these TCRs. Isolating CD4+ T cells followed about 10 days of culture. All study participants received two doses of BNT162b2 or mRNA-1273 vaccine. Clones were sequenced by immunoSEQ multiplex PCR, and TCRdb holds only the in-frame ones, with some missing. The table records around 62,000 clones, around 70% of them present only once. Source: CD4+ T cells from PBMCs cultured without peptide, taken after COVID-19 vaccination. All receptors come from a human donor who received a COVID-19 vaccine.

This chain uses TRBV14 with TRBJ2-3, with 7 bases that match TRBD2. The CDR3 loop spans 17 amino acids. V was pared by 0 bases and J by 3 bases, with 9 bases of the junction left unmatched. Germline CDR1 and CDR2: SGHDN and FVKESK. CDR3 DNA sequence: TGTGCCAGCAGCCAAGACCGTGGCCTAGCGGTGACAGATACGCAGTATTTT. It translates to CASSQDRGLAVTDTQYF.

This clone was observed a handful of times. The rearrangement links TRBV28 to TRBJ1-1; D is unclear. V was pared by 5 bases and J by 2 bases, with 12 bases between. Germline loops: CDR1 MDHEN, CDR2 SYDVKM. The CDR3 has 14 residues. The CDR3 DNA reads TGTGCCAGCAGTCTTGAGGGCCTTAACACTGAAGCTTTCTTT. As protein: CASSLEGLNTEAFF.

This clone has more than one count but fewer than ten. The chain has TRBV11-3 and TRBJ2-2; no clear D gene. The CDR3 length is 13 residues. Germline CDR1 and CDR2: SGHNT and YENEEA. V lost 2 bases, J lost 7 bases, and 8 bases lay in between. The CDR3 DNA is TGTGCCAGCAGCTTACGTGAGGACGGGGAGCTGTTTTTT. It codes for CASSLREDGELFF.

The chain joins TRBV5-4 to TRBJ1-6, with a weak D call TRBD1 (5 bases). Trimming removed 0 bases at V and 9 bases at J, with 10 bases between. Germline lookup yields CDR1 SGHNT and CDR2 YYREEE (reference sequence). There are 14 residues in the CDR3. The CDR3 region is CASSLGGVGSPLHF. The CDR3 DNA sequence: TGTGCCAGCAGCTTGGGAGGGGTGGGTTCACCCCTCCACTTT.

This chain connects TRBV5-1 to TRBJ2-1, with 9 bases matching TRBD2. This CDR3 is 19 amino acids long. Germline loops: CDR1 SGHRS, CDR2 YFSETQ. Trimming removed 4 bases from V and 0 bases from J; junction bases left unmatched: 14. DNA for the CDR3: TGCGCCAGCAGCCCCTTTGGTAGCGGGGGCTTTAGCTCCTACAATGAGCAGTTCTTC. Amino acid sequence: CASSPFGSGGFSSYNEQFF.

The rearrangement links TRBV15 to TRBJ2-7; unclear D gene. There are 12 residues in the CDR3. V was clipped by 3 bases and J by 4 bases, with 7 bases between them. Germline values: CDR1 LNHNV, CDR2 YYDKDF (reference sequence). Here the CDR3 DNA reads TGTGCCACCAGCAGTCGAAGGTACGAGCAGTACGTC. Encoded protein: CATSSRRYEQYV.

The chain has TRBV27 and TRBJ1-1; D ambiguous. Trimming took off 5 bases at V and 0 bases at J, with 16 bases between the two ends. Germline lookup yields CDR1 MNHEY and CDR2 SMNVEV (reference sequence). CDR3 length: 16 residues. The CDR3 DNA reads TGTGCCAGCAGTCCTCGACTGACTATCATGAACACTGAAGCTTTCTTT. Translated: CASSPRLTIMNTEAFF.

The genes are TRBV6-5 and TRBJ1-6; 7 nucleotides line up with TRBD1. Trimming took 4 bases from V and 6 from J; bases not matched to a gene: 6. Germline V lookup: CDR1 MNHEY, CDR2 SVGAGI. The CDR3 is 15 residues long. The CDR3 protein is CASSSGDSLNSPLHF. The CDR3 coding sequence is TGTGCCAGCAGTTCCGGGGACAGTCTTAATTCACCCCTCCACTTT.

The V call is TRBV4-1, the J call TRBJ2-3, with 13 bases identical to TRBD2. The ends lost 0 bases at V and 5 bases at J; junction bases unmatched: 5. Per the germline V gene, CDR1 is MGHRA and CDR2 is YSYEKL. The CDR3 spans 17 residues. Here the CDR3 reads CASSQETGTSGVDTQYF. The CDR3 coding sequence is TGCGCCAGCAGCCAAGAAACCGGGACTAGCGGGGTAGATACGCAGTATTTT.

The rearrangement links TRBV5-8 to TRBJ1-1; 7 bases align to TRBD1. CDR1 and CDR2 (germline): SGHTS, YDEGEE. J was trimmed by 1 base and V by 7 bases; bases with no gene match: 16. The CDR3 length is 17 residues. CDR3 sequence (DNA): TGTGCCAGCCCTACATTATCGTACAGGGGCCCGAACACTGAAGCTTTCTTT. This translates into CASPTLSYRGPNTEAFF.

The sample holds a few counts of this clone. This chain connects TRBV2 to TRBJ2-6; TRBD1 might be the D (6 bases). CDR3 size: 16 residues. In germline, CDR1 is SNHLY, CDR2 FYNNEI. V lost 6 bases, J lost 2 bases, and 14 bases lay in between. Here the CDR3 DNA reads TGTGCCAGCAGAGACCTACAGGGTGCTGGGGCCAACGTCCTGACTTTC. Its translation is CASRDLQGAGANVLTF.

The rearrangement uses TRBV3-1 (or the pseudogene TRBV3-2) and TRBJ1-2, with D tentatively TRBD1 (5 bases). Trimming took 2 bases from V and 2 from J, leaving 9 bases between them. This CDR3 comprises 14 residues. The V gene's germline CDR1 is LGHDT and CDR2 YNNKEL (reference sequence). CDR3 amino acids: CASSQQGLNYGYTF. As DNA, the CDR3 is TGTGCCAGCAGCCAACAGGGCCTAAACTATGGCTACACCTTC.

CDR3 region: CASSGRANPNNEQFF. Here the CDR3 DNA reads TGTGCCAGCAGTGGCAGGGCTAACCCGAACAATGAGCAGTTCTTC. V is TRBV2 and J is TRBJ2-1, with D tentatively TRBD1 (5 bases). Germline assignment: CDR1 SNHLY and CDR2 FYNNEI. V lost 4 bases to trimming and J lost 5 bases, with 15 bases between them. The CDR3 runs 15 residues.

The chain carries TRBV11-2 and TRBJ2-5; 8 bases line up with TRBD2. The CDR3 loop spans 14 amino acids. The J segment lost 5 bases and the V segment lost 7 bases, leaving 9 bases of the junction unmatched. CDR1 SGHAT and CDR2 FQNNGV come from the germline V gene. The CDR3 loop is CASTSGTSGETQYF. CDR3 in DNA: TGTGCCAGCACCTCCGGGACTAGTGGGGAGACCCAGTACTTC.

The chain uses TRBV6-5 and TRBJ2-3; 11 bases line up with TRBD2. The CDR3 runs to 15 residues. Germline V gene sequence: CDR1 MNHEY, CDR2 SVGAGI. V was pared by 6 bases and J by 4 bases, with 6 bases of the junction left unmatched. CDR3 sequence reads: CASRRGTSGPDTQYF. CDR3 DNA: TGTGCCAGCAGAAGAGGGACTAGCGGCCCAGATACGCAGTATTTT.

Details on this clone: The sample contains more than one DNA sequence encoding this CDR3. The rearrangement joins TRBV6-5 to TRBJ1-2, with D unclear. Germline CDR1 MNHEY, CDR2 SVGAGI. The CDR3 extends over 13 amino acids. The V gene lost 2 bases and the J gene lost 2 bases, with 6 bases spanning the gap. The chain's CDR3 is CASSYGENYGYTF. In nucleotides, the CDR3 is TGTGCCAGCAGTTACGGTGAAAACTATGGCTACACCTTC.

The chain couples TRBV18 to TRBJ1-2; TRBD1 matches 7 bases. V dropped 3 bases and J dropped 3; count of bases not matched to a gene: 4. The CDR3 consists of 14 residues. Per the germline V gene, CDR1 is KGHSH and CDR2 is LQKENI. The CDR3 nucleotides are TGTGCCAGCTCACCGGGACAGACCCACTATGGCTACACCTTC. Protein sequence: CASSPGQTHYGYTF.

CDR3 sequence (DNA): TGTGCCAGCAGACCAACGGACAGTAGCAATCAGCCCCAGCATTTT. Its translation is CASRPTDSSNQPQHF. V gene TRBV6-5 combines with J gene TRBJ1-5, with D possibly matching TRBD1 (6 bases). CDR1 is MNHEY, CDR2 SVGAGI, per germline. V was clipped by 6 bases and J by 0 bases, with 12 bases between them. The CDR3 has 15 residues.

The chain has TRBV5-4 and TRBJ1-1; the D is unclear. The CDR3 sequence is 15 residues long. Per the germline V gene, CDR1 is SGHNT and CDR2 is YYREEE (reference sequence). V gave up 3 bases and J gave up 1 base, with 13 bases separating them. CDR3 DNA: TGTGCCAGCAGCTACGGACGGGGATCGAACACTGAAGCTTTCTTT. It yields the protein CASSYGRGSNTEAFF.

The chain employs TRBV9 and TRBJ2-6, with 7 bases matching TRBD1. The germline gives CDR1 SGDLS, CDR2 YYNGEE. V trimming: 4 bases; J trimming: 2 bases; junction bases outside the gene matches: 9. This CDR3 has 17 amino acids. CDR3 amino acids: CASSPLVGGAGANVLTF. As DNA, the CDR3 is TGTGCCAGCAGCCCTCTGGTAGGGGGCGCTGGGGCCAACGTCCTGACTTTC.

This chain connects TRBV11-1 to TRBJ2-3; 8 bases line up with TRBD1. Trimming removed 5 bases from V and 1 base from J; junction bases left unmatched: 8. Germline V gene lookup returns CDR1 SGHAT and CDR2 FQDESV (reference sequence). There are 16 residues in the CDR3. In nucleotides, the CDR3 is TGTGCCAGCAGCCTAGGAACGACAGGGGGCACAGATACGCAGTATTTT. This encodes CASSLGTTGGTDTQYF.

This clone was counted a few times. The gene calls are TRBV2 and TRBJ1-6; no reliable D call. V gave up 2 bases and J gave up 7 bases, with 12 bases separating them. The CDR3 extends over 15 amino acids. CDR1 and CDR2 (germline): SNHLY, FYNNEI. The CDR3 loop reads CASSESRVWNSPLHF. The DNA for the CDR3 is TGTGCCAGCAGTGAATCGCGGGTTTGGAATTCACCCCTCCACTTT.

This clone was observed a few times. The chain is built from TRBV6-1 and TRBJ2-7; either TRBD1 or TRBD2 may fit D (5 bases each). Deletions cut 2 bases from V and 4 bases from J, with 12 bases between. The CDR3 has 14 residues. The germline V gene has CDR1 MNHNS and CDR2 SASEGT. The CDR3, as DNA: TGTGCCAGCAGTGAAACGGGACCACCTTACGAGCAGTACGTC. It translates to CASSETGPPYEQYV.